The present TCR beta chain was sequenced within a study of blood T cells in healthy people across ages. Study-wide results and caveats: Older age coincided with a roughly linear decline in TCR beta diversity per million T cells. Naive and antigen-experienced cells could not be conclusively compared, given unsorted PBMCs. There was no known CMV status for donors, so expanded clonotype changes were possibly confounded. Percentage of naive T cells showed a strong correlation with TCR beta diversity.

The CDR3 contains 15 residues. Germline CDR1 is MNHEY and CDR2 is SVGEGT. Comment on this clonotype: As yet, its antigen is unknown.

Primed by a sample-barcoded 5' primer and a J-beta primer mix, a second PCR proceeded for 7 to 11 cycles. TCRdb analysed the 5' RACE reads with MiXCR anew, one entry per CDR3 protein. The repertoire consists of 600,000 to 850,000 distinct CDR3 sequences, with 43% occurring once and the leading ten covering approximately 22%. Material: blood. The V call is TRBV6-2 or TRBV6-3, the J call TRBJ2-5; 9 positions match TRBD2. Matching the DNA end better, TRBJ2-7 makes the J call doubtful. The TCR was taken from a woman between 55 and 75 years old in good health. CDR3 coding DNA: TGTGCCAGCAGGTCGGCTAGCGGGAATAAGAACGAGCAGTACTTC. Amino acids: CASRSASGNKNEQYF.